This T cell receptor (beta chain) was observed in a study of naive and memory T cell subsets. This clonotype showed up many times. Trimming left V 0 bases short and J 3 bases short, with 5 bases between. Germline CDR1 MGHRA, CDR2 YSYEKL. The CDR3 consists of 13 residues. An equimolar mix of two oligonucleotides served as the beta constant-region primer for TRBC1 and TRBC2. TCRdb re-derived calls from the UMI-ligation and nested PCR reads in MiXCR, one entry per CDR3 protein. This sample has about 85,000 distinct CDR3 sequences, with around 13% found just once. Source material: central memory CD4+ T cells from blood. This sequence was found in a human donor in good health. V gene TRBV4-1 combines with J gene TRBJ1-1; D is ambiguous. This chain's CDR3 is CASSQERDTEAFF. The CDR3 DNA sequence: TGCGCCAGCAGCCAAGAACGAGACACTGAAGCTTTCTTT.